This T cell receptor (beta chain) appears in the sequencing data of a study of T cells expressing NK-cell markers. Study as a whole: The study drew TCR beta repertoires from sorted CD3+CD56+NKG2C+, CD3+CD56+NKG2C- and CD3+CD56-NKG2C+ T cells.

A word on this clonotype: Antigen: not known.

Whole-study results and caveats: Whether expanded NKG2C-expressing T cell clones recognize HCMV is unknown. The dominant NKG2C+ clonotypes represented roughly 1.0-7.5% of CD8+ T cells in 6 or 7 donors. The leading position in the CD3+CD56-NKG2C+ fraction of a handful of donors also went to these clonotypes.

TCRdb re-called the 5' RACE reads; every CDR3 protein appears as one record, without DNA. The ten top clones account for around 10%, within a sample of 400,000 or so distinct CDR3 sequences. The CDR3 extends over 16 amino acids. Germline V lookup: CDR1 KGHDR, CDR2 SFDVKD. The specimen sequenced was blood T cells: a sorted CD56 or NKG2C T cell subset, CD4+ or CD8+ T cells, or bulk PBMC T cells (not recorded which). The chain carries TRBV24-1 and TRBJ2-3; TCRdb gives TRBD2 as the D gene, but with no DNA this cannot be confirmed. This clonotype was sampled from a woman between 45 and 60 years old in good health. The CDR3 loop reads CATSDPTSGITDTQYF.